The sequence of this T cell receptor beta chain was determined in a study of T-cell memory formation after mild COVID-19. Germline-derived CDR1 and CDR2 are MGHRA and YSYEKL. V was shortened by 5 bases and J by 1 base, with 14 bases between the two germline ends. The CDR3 extends over 15 amino acids. This clonotype turned up a few times. TCRdb processed the 5' RACE reads anew with MiXCR; each CDR3 protein has one entry. The sample holds roughly 310,000 distinct CDR3 sequences, about 16% seen once. The source is a man younger than 30 who had mild COVID-19 (a few samples of this study predate the infection). Cell type and time point are not known. The sequenced material came from PBMCs or a T cell subset sorted from them (not recorded which). The chain couples TRBV4-1 to TRBJ2-5, with a possible D match to TRBD2 (6 bases). The CDR3: CASSLTPGVQETQYF. The CDR3 DNA reads TGCGCCAGCAGCTTAACCCCGGGGGTCCAAGAGACCCAGTACTTC.